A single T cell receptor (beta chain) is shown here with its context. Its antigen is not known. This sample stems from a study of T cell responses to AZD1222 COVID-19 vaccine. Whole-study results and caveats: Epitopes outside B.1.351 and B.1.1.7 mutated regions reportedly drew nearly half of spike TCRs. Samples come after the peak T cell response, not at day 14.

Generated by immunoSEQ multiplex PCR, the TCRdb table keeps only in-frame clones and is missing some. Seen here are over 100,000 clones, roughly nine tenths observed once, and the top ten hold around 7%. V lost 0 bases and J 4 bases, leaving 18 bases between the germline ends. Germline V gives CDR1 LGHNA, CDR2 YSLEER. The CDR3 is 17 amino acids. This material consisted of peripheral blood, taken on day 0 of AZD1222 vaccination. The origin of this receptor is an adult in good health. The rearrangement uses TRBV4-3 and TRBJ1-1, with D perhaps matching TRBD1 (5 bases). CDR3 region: CASSQEPAGGGITEAFF. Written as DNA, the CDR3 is TGCGCCAGCAGCCAAGAACCAGCGGGTGGGGGGATCACTGAAGCTTTCTTT.